Reported below is one T cell receptor beta chain. This record belongs to a study of molecular identifiers for immune sequencing clone quantification. The V end was cut by 4 bases, the J end by 7 bases, with 10 bases between. Germline loops: CDR1 SGHVS, CDR2 FNYEAQ. CDR3 length: 12 residues. Via MiXCR, TCRdb re-called the PCR reads, giving one row per CDR3 protein. Of around 40,000 distinct CDR3 sequences in the sample, roughly a fifth are singletons; the top ten hold approximately 1%. Sequencing used naive CD8+ T cells from blood, with Jurkat cell RNA spiked in. Subset described: FACS-sorted CD8+CD4-CCR7+CD45RA+ naive T cells. This receptor was identified in a human donor in good health. Some libraries in this study had Jurkat cell RNA spiked in. The rearrangement uses TRBV7-6 and TRBJ1-1; D ambiguous. CDR3 bases: TGTGCCAGCAGCTACGGAGGGAGTGAAGCTTTCTTT. Its translation: CASSYGGSEAFF.